This record concerns one T cell receptor (beta chain) sequence. The data stem from a study of T cells expressing NK-cell markers. Study context: Sorted CD3+CD56-NKG2C+, CD3+CD56+NKG2C+ and CD3+CD56+NKG2C- T cells supplied the TCR beta repertoires.

TCRdb reprocessed the 5' RACE reads and stores each CDR3 protein as one record, lacking DNA. The listing contains hundreds of thousands of distinct CDR3 sequences. From germline, CDR1 is SSHAT and CDR2 FNYEAQ (reference sequence). The CDR3 extends over 16 amino acids. The material sequenced was blood T cells: a sorted CD56 or NKG2C T cell subset, CD4+ or CD8+ T cells, or bulk PBMC T cells (not recorded which). This chain joins TRBV7-7 and TRBJ2-1; there is no DNA to check the TCRdb D call of TRBD1. The TCR was taken from a woman between 18 and 70 years old in good health. The CDR3: CASSPGQGERNNEQFF.